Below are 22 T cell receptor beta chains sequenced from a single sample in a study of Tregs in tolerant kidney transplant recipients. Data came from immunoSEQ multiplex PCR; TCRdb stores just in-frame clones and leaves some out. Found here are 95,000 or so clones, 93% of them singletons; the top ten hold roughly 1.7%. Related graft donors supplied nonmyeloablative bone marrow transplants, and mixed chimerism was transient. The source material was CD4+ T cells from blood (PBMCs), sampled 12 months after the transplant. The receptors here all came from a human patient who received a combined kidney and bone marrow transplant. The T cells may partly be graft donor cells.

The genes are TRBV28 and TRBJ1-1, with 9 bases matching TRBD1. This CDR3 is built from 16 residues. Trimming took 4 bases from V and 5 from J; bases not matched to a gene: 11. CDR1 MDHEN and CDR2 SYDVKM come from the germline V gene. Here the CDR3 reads CASSSQGALGGTEAFF. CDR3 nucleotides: TGTGCCAGCAGTTCACAGGGGGCGTTGGGGGGGACTGAAGCTTTCTTT.

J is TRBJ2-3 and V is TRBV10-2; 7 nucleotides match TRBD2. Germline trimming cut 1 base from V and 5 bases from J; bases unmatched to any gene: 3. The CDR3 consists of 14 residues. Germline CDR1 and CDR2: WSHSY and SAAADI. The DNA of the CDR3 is TGCGCCAGCAGTGAGTTTGCGGGAGTAGATACGCAGTATTTT. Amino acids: CASSEFAGVDTQYF.

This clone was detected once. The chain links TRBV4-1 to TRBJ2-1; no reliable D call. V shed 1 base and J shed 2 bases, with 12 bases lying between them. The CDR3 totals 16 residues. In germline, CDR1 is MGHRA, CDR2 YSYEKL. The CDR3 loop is CASSQGVAFTYNEQFF. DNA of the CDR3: TGCGCCAGCAGCCAAGGGGTAGCATTTACCTACAATGAGCAGTTCTTC.

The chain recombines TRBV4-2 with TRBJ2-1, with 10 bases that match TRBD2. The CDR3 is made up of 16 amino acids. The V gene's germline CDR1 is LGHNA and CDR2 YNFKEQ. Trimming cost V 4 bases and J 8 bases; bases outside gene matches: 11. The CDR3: CASSPAGGKSGYEQFF. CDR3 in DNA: TGTGCCAGCAGCCCAGCGGGGGGGAAAAGTGGCTATGAGCAGTTCTTC.

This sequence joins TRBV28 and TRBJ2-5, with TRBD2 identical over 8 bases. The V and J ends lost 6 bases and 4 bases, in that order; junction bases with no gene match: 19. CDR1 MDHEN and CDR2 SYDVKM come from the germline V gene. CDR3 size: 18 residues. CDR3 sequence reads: CASSHLRGGGLDRETQYF. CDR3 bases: TGTGCCAGCAGCCACCTGCGGGGCGGGGGGTTGGATCGAGAGACCCAGTACTTC.

The CDR3 sequence: CASSLVRRLSRAYNEQFF. CDR3 sequence (DNA): TGTGCCAGCAGCTTAGTTCGGCGGCTCTCCAGGGCCTACAATGAGCAGTTCTTC. The J gene is TRBJ2-1, the V gene TRBV11-2; weak D call: TRBD1 (5 bases). The CDR3 length is 18 residues. V was clipped by 1 base and J by 2 bases, with 18 bases between them. CDR1 and CDR2 from the germline V gene are SGHAT and FQNNGV. The variable domain in full, with the rest retrieved from reference TRBV11-2 and TRBJ2-1, is EAGVAQSPRYKIIEKRQSVAFWCNPISGHATLYWYQQILGQGPKLLIQFQNNGVVDDSQLPKDRFSAERLKGVDSTLKIQPAKLEDSAVYLCASSLVRRLSRAYNEQFFGPGTRLTVL.

CDR3 loop: CASKLASTDTQYF. The CDR3 coding sequence is TGCGCCAGTAAACTAGCGAGCACAGATACGCAGTATTTT. J is TRBJ2-3 and V is TRBV5-1; 7 positions match TRBD2. With 8 bases clipped from V and 0 bases from J, the junction kept 3 bases outside the gene matches. There are 13 residues in the CDR3. Looked up from germline, CDR1 is SGHRS and CDR2 is YFSETQ.

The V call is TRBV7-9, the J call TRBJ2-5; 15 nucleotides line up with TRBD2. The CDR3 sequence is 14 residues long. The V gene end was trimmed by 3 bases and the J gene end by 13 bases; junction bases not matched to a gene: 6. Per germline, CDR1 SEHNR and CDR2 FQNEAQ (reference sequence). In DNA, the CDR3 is TGTGCCAGCAGCTTCCCGGGACTAGCGGGGGGAGTGTACTTC. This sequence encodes CASSFPGLAGGVYF.

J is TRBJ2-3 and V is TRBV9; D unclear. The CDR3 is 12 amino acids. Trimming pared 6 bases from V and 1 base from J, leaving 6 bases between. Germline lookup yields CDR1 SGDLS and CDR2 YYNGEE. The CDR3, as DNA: TGTGCCAGCAACTCCGGCACAGATACGCAGTATTTT. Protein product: CASNSGTDTQYF.

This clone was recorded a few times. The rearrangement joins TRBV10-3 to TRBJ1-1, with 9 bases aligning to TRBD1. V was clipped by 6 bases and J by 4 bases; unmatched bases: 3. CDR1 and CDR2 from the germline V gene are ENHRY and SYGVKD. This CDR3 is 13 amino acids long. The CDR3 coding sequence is TGTGCCATCAGGGACAGGGGAAGCACTGAAGCTTTCTTT. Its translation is CAIRDRGSTEAFF.

CDR3 amino acids: CASSVEASGYGYTF. In DNA form, the CDR3 reads TGTGCCAGCAGCGTAGAAGCCAGCGGCTATGGCTACACCTTC. The chain has TRBV9 and TRBJ1-2; D is unclear. Deletions cut 0 bases from V and 4 bases from J, with 10 bases between. This CDR3 region has 14 residues. In germline, CDR1 is SGDLS, CDR2 YYNGEE. Drawing the rest from reference TRBV9 and TRBJ1-2, the complete variable domain is DSGVTQTPKHLITATGQRVTLRCSPRSGDLSVYWYQQSLDQGLQFLIQYYNGEERAKGNILERFSAQQFPDLHSELNLSSLELGDSALYFCASSVEASGYGYTFGSGTRLTVV.

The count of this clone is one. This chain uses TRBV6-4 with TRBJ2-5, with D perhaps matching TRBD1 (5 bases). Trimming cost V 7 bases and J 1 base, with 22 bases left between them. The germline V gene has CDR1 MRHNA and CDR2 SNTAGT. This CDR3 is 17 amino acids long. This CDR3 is CASTLPDSGPLQETQYF. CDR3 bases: TGTGCCAGCACCCTTCCAGACAGTGGGCCCCTCCAAGAGACCCAGTACTTC.

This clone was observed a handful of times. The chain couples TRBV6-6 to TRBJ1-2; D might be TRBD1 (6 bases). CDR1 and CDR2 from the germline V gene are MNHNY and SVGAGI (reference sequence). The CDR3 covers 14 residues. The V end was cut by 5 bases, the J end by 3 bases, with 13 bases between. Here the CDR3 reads CASSHLDSYYGYTF. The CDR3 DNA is TGTGCCAGCAGTCATCTGGACAGCTACTATGGCTACACCTTC.

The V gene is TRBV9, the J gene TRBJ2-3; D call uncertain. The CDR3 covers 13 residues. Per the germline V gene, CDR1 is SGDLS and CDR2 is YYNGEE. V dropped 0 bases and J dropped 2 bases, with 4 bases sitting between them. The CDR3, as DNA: TGTGCCAGCAGCGTAGGGGCCACAGATACGCAGTATTTT. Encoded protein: CASSVGATDTQYF.

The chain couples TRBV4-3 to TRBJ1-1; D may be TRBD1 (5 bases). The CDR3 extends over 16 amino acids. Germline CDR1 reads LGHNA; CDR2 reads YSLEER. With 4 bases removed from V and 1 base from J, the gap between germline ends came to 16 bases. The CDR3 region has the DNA TGCGCCAGCAGCCGACTGGGTGGGGCGTCGAACACTGAAGCTTTCTTT. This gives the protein CASSRLGGASNTEAFF.

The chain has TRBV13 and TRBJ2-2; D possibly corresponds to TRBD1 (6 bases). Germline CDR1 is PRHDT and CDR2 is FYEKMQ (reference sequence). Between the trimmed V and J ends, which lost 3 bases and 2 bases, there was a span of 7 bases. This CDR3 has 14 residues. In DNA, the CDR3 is TGTGCCAGCAGCTTGGGACAAAACACCGGGGAGCTGTTTTTT. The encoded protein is CASSLGQNTGELFF.

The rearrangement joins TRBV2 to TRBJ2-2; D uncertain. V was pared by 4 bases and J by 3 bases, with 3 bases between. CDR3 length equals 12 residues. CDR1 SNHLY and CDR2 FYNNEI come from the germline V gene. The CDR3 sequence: CASSADTGELFF. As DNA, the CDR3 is TGTGCCAGCAGTGCCGACACCGGGGAGCTGTTTTTT.

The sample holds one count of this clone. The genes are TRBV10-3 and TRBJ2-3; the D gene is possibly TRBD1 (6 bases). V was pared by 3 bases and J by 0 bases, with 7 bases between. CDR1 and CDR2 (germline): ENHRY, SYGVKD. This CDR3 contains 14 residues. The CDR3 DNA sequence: TGTGCCATCAGTGACAGGGGCAGCACAGATACGCAGTATTTT. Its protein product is CAISDRGSTDTQYF.

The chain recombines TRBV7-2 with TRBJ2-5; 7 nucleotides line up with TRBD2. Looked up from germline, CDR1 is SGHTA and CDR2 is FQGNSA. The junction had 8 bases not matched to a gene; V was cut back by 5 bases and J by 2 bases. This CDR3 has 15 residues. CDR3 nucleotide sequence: TGTGCCAGCAGCCCCCTAGGACTAGGGCAAGAGACCCAGTACTTC. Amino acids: CASSPLGLGQETQYF.

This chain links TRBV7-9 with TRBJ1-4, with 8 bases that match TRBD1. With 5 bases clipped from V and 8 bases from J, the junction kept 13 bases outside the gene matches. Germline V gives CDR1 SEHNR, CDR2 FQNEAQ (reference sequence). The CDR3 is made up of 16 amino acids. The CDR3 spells CASSLVNGTGGEKLFF. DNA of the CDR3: TGTGCCAGCAGCCTAGTAAACGGGACAGGCGGCGAAAAACTGTTTTTT. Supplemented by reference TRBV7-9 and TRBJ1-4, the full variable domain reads DTGVSQNPRHKITKRGQNVTFRCDPISEHNRLYWYRQTLGQGPEFLTYFQNEAQLEKSRLLSDRFSAERPKGSFSTLEIQRTEQGDSAMYLCASSLVNGTGGEKLFFGSGTQLSVL.

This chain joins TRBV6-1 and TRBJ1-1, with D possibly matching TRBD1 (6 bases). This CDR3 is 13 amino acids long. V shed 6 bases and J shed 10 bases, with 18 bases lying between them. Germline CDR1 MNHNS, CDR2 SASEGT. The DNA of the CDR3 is TGTGCCAGCAGCCCCTCCAGGGGCTGGGGAGCTTTCTTT. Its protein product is CASSPSRGWGAFF.

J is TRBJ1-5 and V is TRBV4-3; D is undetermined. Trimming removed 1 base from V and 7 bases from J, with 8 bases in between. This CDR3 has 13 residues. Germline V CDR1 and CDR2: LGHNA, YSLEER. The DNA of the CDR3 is TGCGCCAGCAGCCAAGCCTATCGACAGCCCCAGCATTTT. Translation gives CASSQAYRQPQHF.